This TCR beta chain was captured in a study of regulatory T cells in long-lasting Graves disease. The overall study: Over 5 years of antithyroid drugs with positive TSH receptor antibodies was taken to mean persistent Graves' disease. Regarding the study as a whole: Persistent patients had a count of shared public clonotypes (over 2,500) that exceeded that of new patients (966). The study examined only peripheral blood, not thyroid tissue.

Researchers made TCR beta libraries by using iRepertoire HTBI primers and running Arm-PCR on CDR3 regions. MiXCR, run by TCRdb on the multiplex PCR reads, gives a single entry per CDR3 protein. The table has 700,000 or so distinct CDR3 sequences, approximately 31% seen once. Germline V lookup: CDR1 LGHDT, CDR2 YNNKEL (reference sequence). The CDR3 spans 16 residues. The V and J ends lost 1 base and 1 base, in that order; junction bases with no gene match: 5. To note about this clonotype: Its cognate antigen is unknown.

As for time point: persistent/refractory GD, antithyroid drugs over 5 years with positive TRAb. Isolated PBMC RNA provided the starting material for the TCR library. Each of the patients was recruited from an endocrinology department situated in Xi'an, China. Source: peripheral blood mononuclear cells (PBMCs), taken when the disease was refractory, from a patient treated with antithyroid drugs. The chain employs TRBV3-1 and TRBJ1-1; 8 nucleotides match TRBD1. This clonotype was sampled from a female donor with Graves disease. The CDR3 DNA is TGTGCCAGCAGCCAAGTAAGGACAGGGAAGAACACTGAAGCTTTCTTT. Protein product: CASSQVRTGKNTEAFF.